The present T cell receptor (beta chain) was sequenced within a study of CD8 T cells in Susac syndrome. Random hexamers were used to reverse transcribe about 0.5 to 1 ug of RNA. Amplification of TCR beta CDR3 was carried out by immunoSEQ multiplex PCR, which covered 54 Vbeta and 13 Jbeta segments. TCRdb re-analysed the immunoSEQ multiplex PCR reads in MiXCR, keeping a single row per CDR3 protein. Among 100,000 to 150,000 distinct CDR3 sequences listed, 80% were seen once. The CDR3 totals 16 residues. From germline, CDR1 is MNHNY and CDR2 SVGAGI (reference sequence). Trimming took 3 bases from V and 1 from J, leaving 15 bases between them.

This chain joins TRBV6-6 and TRBJ1-1; D gene ambiguous. The receptor was derived from a human donor with multiple sclerosis. Material for sequencing was CD8+ T cells from PBMCs. The CDR3 DNA reads TGTGCCAGCAGTTATGTCTGGGATTCTAGGAACACTGAAGCTTTCTTT. It encodes CASSYVWDSRNTEAFF.